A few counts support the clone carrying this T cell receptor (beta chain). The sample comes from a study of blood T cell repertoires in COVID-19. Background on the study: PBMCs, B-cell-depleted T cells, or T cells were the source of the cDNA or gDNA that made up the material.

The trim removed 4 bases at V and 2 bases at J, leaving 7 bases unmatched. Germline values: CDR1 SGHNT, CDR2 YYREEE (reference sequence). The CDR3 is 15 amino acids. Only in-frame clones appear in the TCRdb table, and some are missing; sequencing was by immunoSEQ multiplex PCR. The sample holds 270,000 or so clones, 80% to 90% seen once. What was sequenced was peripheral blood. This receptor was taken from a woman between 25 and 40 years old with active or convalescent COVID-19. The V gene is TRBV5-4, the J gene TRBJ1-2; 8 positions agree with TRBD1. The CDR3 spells CASSGRGLPNYGYTF. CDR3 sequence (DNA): TGTGCCAGCAGCGGCAGGGGGCTTCCCAACTATGGCTACACCTTC.